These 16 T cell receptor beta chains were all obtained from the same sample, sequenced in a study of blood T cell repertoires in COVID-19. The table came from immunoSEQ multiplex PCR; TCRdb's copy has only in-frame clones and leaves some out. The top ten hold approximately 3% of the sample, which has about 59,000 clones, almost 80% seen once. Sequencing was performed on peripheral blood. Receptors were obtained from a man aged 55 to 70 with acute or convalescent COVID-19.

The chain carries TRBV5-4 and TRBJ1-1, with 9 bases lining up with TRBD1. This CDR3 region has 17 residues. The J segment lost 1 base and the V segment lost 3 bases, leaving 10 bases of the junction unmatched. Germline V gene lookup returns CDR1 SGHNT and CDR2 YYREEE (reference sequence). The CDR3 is CASSSDRTGAGNTEAFF. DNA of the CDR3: TGTGCCAGCAGCTCAGATCGGACAGGGGCTGGGAACACTGAAGCTTTCTTT.

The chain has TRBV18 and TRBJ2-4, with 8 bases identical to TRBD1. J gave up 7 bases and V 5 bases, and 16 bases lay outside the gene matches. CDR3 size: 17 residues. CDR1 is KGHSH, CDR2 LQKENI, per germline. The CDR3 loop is CASSSSPGTGLKNIQYF. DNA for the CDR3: TGTGCCAGCTCAAGCAGCCCCGGGACAGGTTTAAAGAACATTCAGTACTTC.

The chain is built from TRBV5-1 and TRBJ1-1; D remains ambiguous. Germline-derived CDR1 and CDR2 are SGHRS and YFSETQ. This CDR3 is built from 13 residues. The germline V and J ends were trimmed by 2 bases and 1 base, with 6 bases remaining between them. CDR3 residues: CASSFQENTEAFF. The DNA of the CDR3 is TGCGCCAGCAGCTTCCAGGAGAACACTGAAGCTTTCTTT.

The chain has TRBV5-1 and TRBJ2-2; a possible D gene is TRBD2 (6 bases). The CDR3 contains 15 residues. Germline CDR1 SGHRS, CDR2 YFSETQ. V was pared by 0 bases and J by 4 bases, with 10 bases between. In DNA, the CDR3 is TGCGCCAGCAGCTTGGCTCAGGGAGGCACCGGGGAGCTGTTTTTT. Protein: CASSLAQGGTGELFF. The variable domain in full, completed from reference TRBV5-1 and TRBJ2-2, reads KAGVTQTPRYLIKTRGQQVTLSCSPISGHRSVSWYQQTPGQGLQFLFEYFSETQRNKGNFPGRFSGRQFSNSRSEMNVSTLELGDSALYLCASSLAQGGTGELFFGEGSRLTVL.

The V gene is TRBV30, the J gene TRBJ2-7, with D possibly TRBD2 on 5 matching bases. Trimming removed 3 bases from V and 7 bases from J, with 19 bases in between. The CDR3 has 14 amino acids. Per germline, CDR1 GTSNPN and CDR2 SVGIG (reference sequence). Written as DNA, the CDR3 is TGTGCCTGGAGGGGTACGGGATCTGCAATGGAGCAGTACTTC. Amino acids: CAWRGTGSAMEQYF.

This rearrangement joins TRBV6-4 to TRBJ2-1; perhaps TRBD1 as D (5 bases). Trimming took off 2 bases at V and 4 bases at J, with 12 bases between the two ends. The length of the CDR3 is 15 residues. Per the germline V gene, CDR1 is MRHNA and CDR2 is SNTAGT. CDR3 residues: CASSDGAVPYNEQFF. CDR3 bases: TGTGCCAGCAGTGACGGGGCAGTTCCTTACAATGAGCAGTTCTTC.

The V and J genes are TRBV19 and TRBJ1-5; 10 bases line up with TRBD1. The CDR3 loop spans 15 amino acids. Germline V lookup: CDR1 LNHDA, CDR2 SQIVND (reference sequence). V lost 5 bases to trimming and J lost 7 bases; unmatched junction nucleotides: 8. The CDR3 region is CASSYDRGRWQPQHF. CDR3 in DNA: TGTGCCAGTAGTTACGACAGGGGGCGATGGCAGCCCCAGCATTTT.

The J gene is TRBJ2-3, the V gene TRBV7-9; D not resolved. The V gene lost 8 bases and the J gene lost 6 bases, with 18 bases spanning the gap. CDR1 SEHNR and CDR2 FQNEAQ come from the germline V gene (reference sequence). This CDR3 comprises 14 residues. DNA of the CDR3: TGTGCCAGCGTCCGTTTAAAGAAACTGGATACGCAGTATTTT. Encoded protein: CASVRLKKLDTQYF.

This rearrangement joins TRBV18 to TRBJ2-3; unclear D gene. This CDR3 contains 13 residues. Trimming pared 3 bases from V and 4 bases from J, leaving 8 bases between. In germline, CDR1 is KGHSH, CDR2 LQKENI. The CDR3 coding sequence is TGTGCCAGCTCACCTTCTATTGCAGATACGCAGTATTTT. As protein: CASSPSIADTQYF. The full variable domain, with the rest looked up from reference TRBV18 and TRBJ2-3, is NAGVMQNPRHLVRRRGQEARLRCSPMKGHSHVYWYRQLPEEGLKFMVYLQKENIIDESGMPKERFSAEFPKEGPSILRIQQVVRGDSAAYFCASSPSIADTQYFGPGTRLTVL.

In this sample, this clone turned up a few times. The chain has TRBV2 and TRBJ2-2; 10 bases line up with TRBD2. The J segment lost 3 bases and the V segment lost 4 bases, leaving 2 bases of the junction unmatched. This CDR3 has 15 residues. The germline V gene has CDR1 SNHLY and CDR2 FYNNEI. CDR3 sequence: CASSGTSGDTGELFF. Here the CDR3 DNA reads TGTGCCAGCAGTGGAACTAGCGGGGACACCGGGGAGCTGTTTTTT.

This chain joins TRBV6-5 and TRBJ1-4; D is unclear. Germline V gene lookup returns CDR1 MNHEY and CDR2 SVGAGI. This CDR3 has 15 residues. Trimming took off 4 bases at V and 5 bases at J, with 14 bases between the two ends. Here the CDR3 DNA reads TGTGCCAGCAGTTCTAGAACGGGAAGGAATGAAAAACTGTTTTTT. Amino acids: CASSSRTGRNEKLFF.

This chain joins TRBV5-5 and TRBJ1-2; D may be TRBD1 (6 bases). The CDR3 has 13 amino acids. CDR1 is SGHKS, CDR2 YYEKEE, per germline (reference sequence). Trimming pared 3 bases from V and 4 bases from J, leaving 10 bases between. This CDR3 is CASSSRGGYGYTF. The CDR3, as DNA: TGTGCCAGCAGCTCTAGGGGGGGCTATGGCTACACCTTC.

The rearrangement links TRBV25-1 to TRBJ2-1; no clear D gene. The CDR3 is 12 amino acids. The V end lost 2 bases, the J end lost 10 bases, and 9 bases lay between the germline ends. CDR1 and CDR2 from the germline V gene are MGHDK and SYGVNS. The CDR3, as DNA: TGTGCCAGCAGTGAAGAAATGAGGGAGCAGTTCTTC. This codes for CASSEEMREQFF.

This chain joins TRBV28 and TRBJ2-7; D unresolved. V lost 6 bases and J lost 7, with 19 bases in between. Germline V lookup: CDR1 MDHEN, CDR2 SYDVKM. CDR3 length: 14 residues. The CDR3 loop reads CASRLDTRRSEQYF. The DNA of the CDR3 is TGTGCCAGCAGACTCGACACTCGGCGTAGTGAGCAGTACTTC.

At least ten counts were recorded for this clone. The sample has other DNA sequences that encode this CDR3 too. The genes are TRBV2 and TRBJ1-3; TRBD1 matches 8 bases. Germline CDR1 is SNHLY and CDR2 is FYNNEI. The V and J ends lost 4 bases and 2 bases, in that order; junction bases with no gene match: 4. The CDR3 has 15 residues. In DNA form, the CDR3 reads TGTGCCAGCAGTGCCGGGACAGGACCTGGAAACACCATATATTTT. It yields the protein CASSAGTGPGNTIYF.

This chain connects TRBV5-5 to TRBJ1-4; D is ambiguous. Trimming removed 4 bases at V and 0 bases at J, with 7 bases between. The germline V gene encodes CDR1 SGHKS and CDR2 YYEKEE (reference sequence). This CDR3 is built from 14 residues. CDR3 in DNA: TGTGCCAGCAGCACCAGTGCAACTAATGAAAAACTGTTTTTT. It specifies CASSTSATNEKLFF.